This T cell receptor (beta chain) originates from a study of neurological immune-mediated disorders. A 10-nucleotide random UMI tagged transcripts in template-switch 5'RACE cDNA synthesis. The yield of each sequencing run was over 190 million TCR-beta sequences from 15-18 subjects. From the 5' RACE reads, TCRdb called clonotypes with MiXCR, one entry per CDR3 protein. The profile shows tens of thousands of distinct CDR3 sequences, roughly 4.5% of them singletons. This clonotype has at least ten counts. The clonotype originates from a man in his thirties or forties with multiple sclerosis. Sequencing was done on a sample of PBMCs.

This chain's CDR3 is CASSLQGAANVLTF. The CDR3 DNA reads as TGCGCCAGCAGCTTACAGGGCGCGGCCAACGTCCTGACTTTC. The gene calls are TRBV5-1 and TRBJ2-6; D may be TRBD1 (6 bases). The CDR3 covers 14 residues. CDR1 and CDR2 (germline): SGHRS, YFSETQ. The V and J ends lost 2 bases and 6 bases respectively, with 9 bases between them.